A selection of T cell receptor beta chains follows, all from one sample in a study of beta chain features in type 1 diabetes. TCRdb's copy holds only in-frame clones and misses some; the assay was immunoSEQ multiplex PCR. The table records about 110,000 clones, about 40% of them present only once. The sample was stem cell memory CD4+ T cells from blood. The receptors derive from a woman under 30 in good health. CDR3s include the opening cysteine and the closing phenylalanine or tryptophan. The D gene is left open where the match is weak. Size is omitted from some rows. Given values are once, few, many or a class for expanded clones.

-,TRBJ2-1,TRBV13,few,CASSAWGRERDDEQFF,TGTGCCAGCAGCGCCTGGGGTCGGGAGCGAGACGATGAGCAGTTCTTC
-,TRBJ2-1,TRBV5-5,-,CASSLASSDYNEQFF,TGTGCCAGCAGCTTGGCGTCTAGCGATTACAATGAGCAGTTCTTC
-,TRBJ1-5,TRBV28,-,CASSLSGGKLPQHF,TGTGCCAGCAGTTTATCGGGGGGTAAGTTGCCCCAGCATTTT
TRBD1,TRBJ2-7,TRBV6-5,-,CASSSTTGSTYEQYF,TGTGCCAGCAGTTCCACGACAGGGTCGACCTACGAGCAGTACTTC
-,TRBJ1-5,TRBV30,-,CAWTPGTGYDGQPQHF,TGTGCCTGGACCCCCGGGACTGGGTATGATGGTCAGCCCCAGCATTTT
-,TRBJ1-1,TRBV4-2,few,CASSLRPTPGGRYAEAFF,TGTGCCAGCAGCCTCCGACCTACTCCGGGAGGGAGGTACGCTGAAGCTTTCTTT
-,TRBJ2-2,TRBV28,few,CASSLRNAGLAGELFF,TGTGCCAGCAGTTTAAGGAATGCAGGGTTGGCCGGGGAGCTGTTTTTT
TRBD1,TRBJ2-1,TRBV10-1,-,CASSPTGGGFYNEQFF,TGCGCCAGCAGCCCTACAGGGGGCGGCTTCTACAATGAGCAGTTCTTC
-,TRBJ2-1,TRBV7-9,-,CASSQDWSSYNEQFF,TGTGCCAGCAGCCAGGACTGGAGCTCCTACAATGAGCAGTTCTTC
-,TRBJ1-1,TRBV9,-,CASSVAYSLNTEAFF,TGTGCCAGCAGCGTAGCTTACAGTCTGAACACTGAAGCTTTCTTT
-,TRBJ1-4,TRBV28,-,CASSFSRRGNEKLFF,TGTGCCAGCAGTTTCTCGAGACGGGGTAATGAAAAACTGTTTTTT
-,TRBJ2-3,TRBV29-1,-,CSVRGYVVDTQYF,TGCAGCGTCAGAGGCTATGTTGTTGATACGCAGTATTTT
-,TRBJ2-7,TRBV28,few,CASSLYGVGSYEQYF,TGTGCCAGCAGTTTATACGGGGTGGGATCCTACGAGCAGTACTTC
-,TRBJ2-7,TRBV10-3,-,CAISGDGGGSYEQYF,TGTGCCATCAGTGGGGATGGGGGAGGCTCCTACGAGCAGTACTTC
TRBD2,TRBJ2-1,TRBV7-3,-,CASSLKGLAGGSYNEQFF,TGTGCCAGCAGCTTAAAGGGACTAGCGGGAGGGTCCTACAATGAGCAGTTCTTC
TRBD2,TRBJ2-1,TRBV25-1,few,CASSFTRLAGLWDEQFF,TGTGCCAGCAGCTTCACCCGACTAGCGGGCCTCTGGGATGAGCAGTTCTTC
-,TRBJ2-4,TRBV6-5,few,CASSKQPPRGNIQYF,TGTGCCAGCAGCAAACAGCCACCCAGAGGGAACATTCAGTACTTC
TRBD2,TRBJ2-7,TRBV7-2,-,CASSLTSVYEQYF,TGTGCCAGCAGCTTAACTAGCGTCTACGAGCAGTACTTC
TRBD1,TRBJ1-5,TRBV18,-,CASSLTGQGDQPQHF,TGTGCCAGCTCACTCACGGGACAGGGCGATCAGCCCCAGCATTTT
-,TRBJ1-5,TRBV28,-,CASSPPNQPQHF,TGTGCCAGCAGTCCCCCTAATCAGCCCCAGCATTTT
-,TRBJ2-5,TRBV27,-,CASSPYGSLGETQYF,TGTGCCAGCAGTCCCTACGGGTCTCTTGGGGAGACCCAGTACTTC
-,TRBJ2-1,TRBV30,-,CAWDTQISYNEQFF,TGTGCCTGGGACACACAAATCTCCTACAATGAGCAGTTCTTC
TRBD1,TRBJ1-2,TRBV14,few,CASSPRTGSFYGYTF,TGTGCCAGCAGCCCACGGACAGGGTCTTTCTATGGCTACACCTTC
TRBD2,TRBJ2-7,TRBV5-4,few,CASSLGGSSSYEQYF,TGTGCCAGCAGCTTGGGCGGGAGCAGCTCCTACGAGCAGTACTTC
TRBD2,TRBJ2-5,TRBV28,-,CASGLAGRPKETQYF,TGTGCCAGCGGCCTAGCGGGGAGACCAAAAGAGACCCAGTACTTC